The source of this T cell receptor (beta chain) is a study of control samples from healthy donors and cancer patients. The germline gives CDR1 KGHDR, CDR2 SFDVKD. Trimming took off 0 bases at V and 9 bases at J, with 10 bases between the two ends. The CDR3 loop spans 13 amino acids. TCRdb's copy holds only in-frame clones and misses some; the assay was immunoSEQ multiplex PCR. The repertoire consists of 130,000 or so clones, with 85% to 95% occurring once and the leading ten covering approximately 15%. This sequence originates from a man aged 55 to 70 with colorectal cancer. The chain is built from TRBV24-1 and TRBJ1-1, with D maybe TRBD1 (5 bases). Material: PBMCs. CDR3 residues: CATSDLERGKAFF. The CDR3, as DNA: TGTGCCACCAGTGATTTGGAGAGGGGTAAAGCTTTCTTT.